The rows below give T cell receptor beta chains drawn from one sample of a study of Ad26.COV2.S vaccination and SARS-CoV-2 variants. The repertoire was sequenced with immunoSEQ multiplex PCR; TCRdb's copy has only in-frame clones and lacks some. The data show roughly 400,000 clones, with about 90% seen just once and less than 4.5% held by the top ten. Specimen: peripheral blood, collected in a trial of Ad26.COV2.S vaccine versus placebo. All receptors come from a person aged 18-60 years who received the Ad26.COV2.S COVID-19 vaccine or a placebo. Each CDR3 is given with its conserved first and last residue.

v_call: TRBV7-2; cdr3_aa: CASSLAKTSFNEQFF
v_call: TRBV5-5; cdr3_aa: CASSRDPKETQYF
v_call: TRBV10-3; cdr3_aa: CAISPSTYEAFF
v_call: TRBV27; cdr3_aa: CASSLDRSTNEKLFF
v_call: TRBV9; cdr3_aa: CASSVEGWNTEAFF
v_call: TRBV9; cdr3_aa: CASSVDLAVQETQYF
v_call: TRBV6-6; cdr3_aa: CASSYGLTGRNTEAFF
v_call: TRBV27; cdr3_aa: CASSAYRAQETQYF
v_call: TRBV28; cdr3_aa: CASSIRVRNTEAFF
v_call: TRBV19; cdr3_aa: CASSSKYGSYGYTF
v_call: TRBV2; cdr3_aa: CASSPEGFLAGESGEQFF
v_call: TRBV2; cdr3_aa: CASTNRRDQPQHF
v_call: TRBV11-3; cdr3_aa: CASSPNSGTSGTDTQYF
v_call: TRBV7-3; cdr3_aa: CASSLYGTGGVTDTQYF
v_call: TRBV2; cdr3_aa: CASTPGKAGANVLTF
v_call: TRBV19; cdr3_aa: CASSIRTTVFSNQPQHF
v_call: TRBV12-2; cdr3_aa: CASRLRTASGNTIYF
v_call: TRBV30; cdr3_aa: CAWSVRGQPTGGYTF
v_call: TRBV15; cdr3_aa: CATSFRQDLGAFF
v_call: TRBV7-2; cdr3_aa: CASSLEGLGIQPQHF
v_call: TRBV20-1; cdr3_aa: CSAGETQYF